This T cell receptor beta chain was found in a study of T-cell reconstitution after alpha-beta-depleted transplantation in children. Unique molecular identifiers featured in how the TCRbeta library was prepared. TCRdb redid the calling of the PCR reads with MiXCR, one entry per CDR3 protein. The sample includes 200,000 to 250,000 distinct CDR3 sequences, about 12% of them seen just once. This clonotype was counted many times. The V and J ends lost 5 bases and 2 bases respectively, with 10 bases between them. This CDR3 has 13 residues. Germline loops: CDR1 DFQATT, CDR2 SNEGSKA (reference sequence). This sequence was found in a human donor who donated a stem cell graft to a child with acute lymphoblastic leukemia. The chain links TRBV20-1 to TRBJ2-4, with D uncertain. This material consisted of PBMCs from the stem cell graft donor, taken from the stem cell graft. CDR3 coding DNA: TGCAGTGCTTCTCCTGGTTCCAAAAACATTCAGTACTTC. Protein sequence: CSASPGSKNIQYF.